The clone carrying this T cell receptor beta chain was detected a few times. What it recognizes is unknown. Libraries for TCRalpha and TCRbeta carried sample barcodes and unique molecular identifiers via 5'RACE. MiXCR, run by TCRdb on the 5' RACE reads, gives a single entry per CDR3 protein. The data hold around 500,000 distinct CDR3 sequences, with 15% to 20% observed a single time. This sample is part of a study of T-cell memory formation after mild COVID-19. General study results and limits: The study detected some responding clones in pre-infection memory, suggesting cross-reactive memory joined. Contracting CD4+ clones were located mainly in CM and EM, and CD8+ clones in EMRA. A balance of CD4 and CD8 characterized clones contracting day 15 to 85, whereas later expanders leaned CD4+.

Sequencing input: PBMCs or a T cell subset sorted from them (not recorded which). The source of this sequence is an adult woman who had mild COVID-19 (a few samples of this study predate the infection). Cell type and time point are not known.

In nucleotides, the CDR3 is TGTGCCAGCAGCCCACAGGAAGACAGGGGGTACAATGAGCAGTTCTTC. As protein: CASSPQEDRGYNEQFF. The chain uses TRBV13 and TRBJ2-1; 9 positions match TRBD1. With 5 bases clipped from V and 4 bases from J, the junction kept 9 bases outside the gene matches. The CDR3 totals 16 residues. The germline V gene has CDR1 PRHDT and CDR2 FYEKMQ (reference sequence).